These T cell receptor beta chains were read from a single sample in a study of early T cells in non-severe SARS-CoV-2 infection. A single record per CDR3 protein comes from TCRdb applying MiXCR to the 5' RACE reads. The sample records about 48,000 distinct CDR3 sequences, over 10% being singletons. Material for sequencing was whole blood. Receptor source: an adult who was a healthcare worker with PCR-confirmed SARS-CoV-2 infection or an uninfected control (not recorded which). Each CDR3 is given with its conserved first and last residue. D genes are given only for firm matches. Not every row has a clone size; where given, it reads once, few, many or a size class.

d_gene: -; v_gene: TRBV7-3; abundance: many; j_gene: TRBJ2-3; CDR3nt: TGTGCCAGCAGCCGAGGAAGCACAGATACGCAGTATTTT; CDR3aa: CASSRGSTDTQYF
d_gene: -; v_gene: TRBV20-1; abundance: few; j_gene: TRBJ2-2; CDR3nt: TGCAGTGCTAGGGTAGCGGAGAACACCGGGGAGCTGTTTTTT; CDR3aa: CSARVAENTGELFF
d_gene: -; v_gene: TRBV7-2; abundance: few; j_gene: TRBJ2-7; CDR3nt: TGTGCCAGCAGCCCGAAGGGGGGGACTCCATCCTACGAGCAGTACTTC; CDR3aa: CASSPKGGTPSYEQYF
d_gene: -; v_gene: TRBV6-1; abundance: many; j_gene: TRBJ1-1; CDR3nt: TGTGCCAGCAGTGACGGGGGTGTCACTGAAGCTTTCTTT; CDR3aa: CASSDGGVTEAFF
d_gene: -; v_gene: TRBV18; abundance: -; j_gene: TRBJ2-5; CDR3nt: TGTGCCAGCTCACCCCGGGACTCCCTGCTGTACTTC; CDR3aa: CASSPRDSLLYF
d_gene: -; v_gene: TRBV12-3/TRBV12-4; abundance: few; j_gene: TRBJ2-7; CDR3nt: TGTGCCAGCAGCCCGGGGCCCTTCAGGGAGCAGTACTTC; CDR3aa: CASSPGPFREQYF
d_gene: -; v_gene: TRBV9; abundance: many; j_gene: TRBJ1-1; CDR3nt: TGTGCCAGCAGCCCCACAGGGACTTTGAACACTGAAGCTTTCTTT; CDR3aa: CASSPTGTLNTEAFF
d_gene: -; v_gene: TRBV5-6; abundance: -; j_gene: TRBJ2-1; CDR3nt: TGTGCCAGCACCCAAGGCCCGGGGGCCGAATACAATGAGCAGTTCTTC; CDR3aa: CASTQGPGAEYNEQFF
d_gene: TRBD1; v_gene: TRBV7-9; abundance: few; j_gene: TRBJ2-2; CDR3nt: TGTGCCAGCAGCTCCCCACAGGGGGGATACACCGGGGAGCTGTTTTTT; CDR3aa: CASSSPQGGYTGELFF
d_gene: -; v_gene: TRBV11-3; abundance: many; j_gene: TRBJ1-1; CDR3nt: TGTGCCAGCAGCTTAGAATCGGGCCAGGGGGAAGCTTTCTTT; CDR3aa: CASSLESGQGEAFF
d_gene: TRBD1; v_gene: TRBV14; abundance: many; j_gene: TRBJ2-7; CDR3nt: TGTGCCAGCAGCCAAGGGACAGGGCGAGACGAGCAGTACTTC; CDR3aa: CASSQGTGRDEQYF
d_gene: TRBD1; v_gene: TRBV10-2; abundance: many; j_gene: TRBJ1-6; CDR3nt: TGCGCCAGCAGTGGGGACAGGCCGGGGAATTCACCCCTCCACTTT; CDR3aa: CASSGDRPGNSPLHF
d_gene: -; v_gene: TRBV5-5; abundance: few; j_gene: TRBJ2-7; CDR3nt: TGTGCCAGCAGCTTGTATCCGGAGACCGAGCAGTACTTC; CDR3aa: CASSLYPETEQYF
d_gene: -; v_gene: TRBV11-2; abundance: -; j_gene: TRBJ2-5; CDR3nt: TGTGCCAGCAGCCCAGCGATTATGGGGCCGCAAGAGACCCAGTACTTC; CDR3aa: CASSPAIMGPQETQYF
d_gene: TRBD1; v_gene: TRBV12-3/TRBV12-4; abundance: -; j_gene: TRBJ1-1; CDR3nt: TGTGCCAGCAGTCTGTGGACAGGACTTGCCAACACTGAAGCTTTCTTT; CDR3aa: CASSLWTGLANTEAFF
d_gene: -; v_gene: TRBV20-1; abundance: many; j_gene: TRBJ2-7; CDR3nt: TGCAGTGCTAGAACTCAGCAACCCTACGAGCAGTACTTC; CDR3aa: CSARTQQPYEQYF
d_gene: -; v_gene: TRBV19; abundance: many; j_gene: TRBJ1-2; CDR3nt: TGTGCCAGTACCGCAACCCGGGGGGCGGGCTACACCTTC; CDR3aa: CASTATRGAGYTF
d_gene: -; v_gene: TRBV20-1; abundance: -; j_gene: TRBJ1-6; CDR3nt: TGCAGTGCTAGGGGGAGCTCCTATAATTCACCCCTCCACTTT; CDR3aa: CSARGSSYNSPLHF
d_gene: -; v_gene: TRBV5-1; abundance: few; j_gene: TRBJ2-7; CDR3nt: TGCGCCAGCAGCTTAGGGGGACGCTACGAGCAGTACTTC; CDR3aa: CASSLGGRYEQYF
d_gene: -; v_gene: TRBV18; abundance: many; j_gene: TRBJ1-1; CDR3nt: TGTGCCAGCTCACCAGGGCGGAACACTGAAGCTTTCTTT; CDR3aa: CASSPGRNTEAFF
d_gene: TRBD2; v_gene: TRBV7-3; abundance: many; j_gene: TRBJ2-3; CDR3nt: TGTGCCAGCAGTCTAGCGGGGGCAGATACGCAGTATTTT; CDR3aa: CASSLAGADTQYF
d_gene: -; v_gene: TRBV28; abundance: many; j_gene: TRBJ1-5; CDR3nt: TGTGCCAGCAGTCCGCTCGACAGGAGCAATCAGCCCCAGCATTTT; CDR3aa: CASSPLDRSNQPQHF
d_gene: -; v_gene: TRBV7-2; abundance: -; j_gene: TRBJ1-1; CDR3nt: TGTGCCAGCAGCGTAACTAGGGGGGGTCGTACTGAAGCTTTCTTT; CDR3aa: CASSVTRGGRTEAFF
d_gene: -; v_gene: TRBV2; abundance: -; j_gene: TRBJ1-2; CDR3nt: TGTGCCAGCAGTGAAGCCCCTCCAGGCTATGGCTACACCTTC; CDR3aa: CASSEAPPGYGYTF
d_gene: TRBD1; v_gene: TRBV5-1; abundance: -; j_gene: TRBJ2-1; CDR3nt: TGCGCCAGCAGCTTGGCCGGACAGGGCAATGAGCAGTTCTTC; CDR3aa: CASSLAGQGNEQFF
d_gene: -; v_gene: TRBV30; abundance: -; j_gene: TRBJ1-1; CDR3nt: TGTGCCTGGCACTCATACGGCGGGACTGAAGCTTTCTTT; CDR3aa: CAWHSYGGTEAFF
d_gene: -; v_gene: TRBV7-8; abundance: many; j_gene: TRBJ1-1; CDR3nt: TGTGCCAGCAGCTCCTCTGCCGGGACGGCAGCCTCTGAAGCTTTCTTT; CDR3aa: CASSSSAGTAASEAFF
d_gene: -; v_gene: TRBV20-1; abundance: -; j_gene: TRBJ2-7; CDR3nt: TGCAGTGCTAGAGAATTCACAGCGGAAATCACCTACGAGCAGTACTTC; CDR3aa: CSAREFTAEITYEQYF
d_gene: TRBD2; v_gene: TRBV27; abundance: -; j_gene: TRBJ2-5; CDR3nt: TGTGCCAGCAGTCGACGACTAGCGGTCACCAAGGGAGAGACCCAGTACTTC; CDR3aa: CASSRRLAVTKGETQYF
d_gene: TRBD1; v_gene: TRBV7-8; abundance: -; j_gene: TRBJ1-1; CDR3nt: TGTGCCAGCAGCTTAGTACAGGGGGCTGAAGCTTTCTTT; CDR3aa: CASSLVQGAEAFF
d_gene: -; v_gene: TRBV3-1; abundance: many; j_gene: TRBJ1-2; CDR3nt: TGTGCCAGCAGCCAAAGACCCACAGGGTTTAACTATGGCTACACCTTC; CDR3aa: CASSQRPTGFNYGYTF